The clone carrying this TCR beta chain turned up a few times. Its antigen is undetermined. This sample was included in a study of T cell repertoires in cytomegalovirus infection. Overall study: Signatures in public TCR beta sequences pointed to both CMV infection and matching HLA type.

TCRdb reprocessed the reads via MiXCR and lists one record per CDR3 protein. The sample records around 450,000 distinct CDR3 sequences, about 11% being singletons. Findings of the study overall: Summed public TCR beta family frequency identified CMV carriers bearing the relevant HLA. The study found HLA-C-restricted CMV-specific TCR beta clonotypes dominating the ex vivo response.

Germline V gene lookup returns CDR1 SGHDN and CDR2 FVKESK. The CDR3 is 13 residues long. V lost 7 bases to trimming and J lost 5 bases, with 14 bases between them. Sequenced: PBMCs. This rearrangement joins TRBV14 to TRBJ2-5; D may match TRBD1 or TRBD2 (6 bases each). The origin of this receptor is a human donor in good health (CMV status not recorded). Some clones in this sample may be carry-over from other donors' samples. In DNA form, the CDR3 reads TGTGCCAGCAATTCCGGGGGCACGGAGACCCAGTACTTC. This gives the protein CASNSGGTETQYF.